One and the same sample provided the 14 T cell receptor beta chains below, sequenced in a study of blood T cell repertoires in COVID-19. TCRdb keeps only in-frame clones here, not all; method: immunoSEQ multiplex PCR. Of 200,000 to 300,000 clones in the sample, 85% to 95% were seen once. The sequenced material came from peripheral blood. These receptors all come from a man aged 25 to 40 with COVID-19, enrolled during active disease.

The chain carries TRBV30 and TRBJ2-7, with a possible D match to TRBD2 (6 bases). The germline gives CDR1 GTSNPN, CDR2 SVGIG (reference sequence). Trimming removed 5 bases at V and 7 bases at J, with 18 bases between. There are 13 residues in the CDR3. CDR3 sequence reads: CAWARSTTREQYF. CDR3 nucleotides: TGTGCCTGGGCGAGAAGCACGACTAGGGAGCAGTACTTC.

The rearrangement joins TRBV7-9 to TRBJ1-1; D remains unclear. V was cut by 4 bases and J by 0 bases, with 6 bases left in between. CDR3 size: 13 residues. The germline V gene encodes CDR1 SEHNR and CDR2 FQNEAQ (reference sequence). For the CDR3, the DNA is TGTGCCAGCAGCTCCAGTCTGAACACTGAAGCTTTCTTT. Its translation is CASSSSLNTEAFF. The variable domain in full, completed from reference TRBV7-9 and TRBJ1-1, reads DTGVSQNPRHKITKRGQNVTFRCDPISEHNRLYWYRQTLGQGPEFLTYFQNEAQLEKSRLLSDRFSAERPKGSFSTLEIQRTEQGDSAMYLCASSSSLNTEAFFGQGTRLTVV.

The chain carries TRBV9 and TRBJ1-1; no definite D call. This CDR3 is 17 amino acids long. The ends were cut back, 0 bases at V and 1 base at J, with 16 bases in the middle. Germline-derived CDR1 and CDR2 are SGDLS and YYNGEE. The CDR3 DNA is TGTGCCAGCAGCGTAGAATTCGGCGGAAGCGGGAACACTGAAGCTTTCTTT. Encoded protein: CASSVEFGGSGNTEAFF.

CDR3 DNA sequence: TGTGCAACAGCAGAACAGGCCAAATTCTACGAGCAGTACTTC. It is translated as CATAEQAKFYEQYF. The V gene is TRBV27, the J gene TRBJ2-7; D perhaps matches TRBD1 (5 bases). The CDR3 is 14 amino acids. CDR1 and CDR2 (germline): MNHEY, SMNVEV (reference sequence).

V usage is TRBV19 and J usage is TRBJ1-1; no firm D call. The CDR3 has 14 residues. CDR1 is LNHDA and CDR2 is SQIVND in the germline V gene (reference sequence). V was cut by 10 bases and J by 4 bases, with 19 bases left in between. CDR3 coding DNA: TGTGCCACCCAAACGGCCGGGGAGGGCACTGAAGCTTTCTTT. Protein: CATQTAGEGTEAFF.

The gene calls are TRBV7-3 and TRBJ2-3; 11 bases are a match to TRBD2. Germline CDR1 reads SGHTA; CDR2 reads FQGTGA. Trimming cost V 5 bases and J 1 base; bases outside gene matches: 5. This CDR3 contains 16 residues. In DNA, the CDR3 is TGTGCCAGCAGCGGTAGCGGGGGGGCGGGCACAGATACGCAGTATTTT. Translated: CASSGSGGAGTDTQYF.

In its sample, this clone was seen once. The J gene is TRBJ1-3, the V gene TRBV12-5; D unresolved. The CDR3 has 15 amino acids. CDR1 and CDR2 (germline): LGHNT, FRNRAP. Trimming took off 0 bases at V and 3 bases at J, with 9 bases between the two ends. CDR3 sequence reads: CASGLVRGGGNTIYF. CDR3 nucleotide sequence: TGTGCTAGTGGTTTGGTGCGGGGAGGTGGAAACACCATATATTTT.

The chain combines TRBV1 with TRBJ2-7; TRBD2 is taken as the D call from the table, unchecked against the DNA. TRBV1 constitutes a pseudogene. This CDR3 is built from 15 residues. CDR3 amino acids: CTSSREGGRAYEQYF. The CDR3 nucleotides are TGCACCAGCAGCAGGGAGGGGGGAAGGGCCTACGAGCAGTACTTC.

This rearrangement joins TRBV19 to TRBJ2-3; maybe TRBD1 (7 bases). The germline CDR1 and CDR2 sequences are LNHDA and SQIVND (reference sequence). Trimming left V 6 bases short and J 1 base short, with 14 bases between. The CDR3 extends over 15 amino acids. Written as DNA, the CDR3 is TGTGCCAGTAGCAGGGGGGATGGTGGCACAGATACGCAGTATTTT. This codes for CASSRGDGGTDTQYF.

CDR3: CASSRSTGPVLDTEAFF. As DNA, the CDR3 is TGCGCCAGCAGCAGATCGACAGGGCCCGTATTGGACACTGAAGCTTTCTTT. The chain recombines TRBV5-1 with TRBJ1-1; TRBD1 matches 7 bases. This CDR3 has 17 amino acids. The germline V gene encodes CDR1 SGHRS and CDR2 YFSETQ. With V trimmed by 4 bases and J by 3 bases, 15 bases remained unmatched.

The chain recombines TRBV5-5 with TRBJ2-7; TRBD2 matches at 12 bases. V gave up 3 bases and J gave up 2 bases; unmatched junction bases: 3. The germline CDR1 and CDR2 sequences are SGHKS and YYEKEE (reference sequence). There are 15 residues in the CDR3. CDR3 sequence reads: CASSSLAGGPYEQYF. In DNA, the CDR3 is TGTGCCAGCAGCTCTCTAGCGGGGGGGCCCTACGAGCAGTACTTC.

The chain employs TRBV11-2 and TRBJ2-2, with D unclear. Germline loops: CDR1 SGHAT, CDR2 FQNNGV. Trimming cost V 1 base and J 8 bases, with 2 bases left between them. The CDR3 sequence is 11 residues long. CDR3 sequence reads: CASSLVGELFF. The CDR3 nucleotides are TGTGCCAGCAGCTTAGTAGGGGAGCTGTTTTTT.

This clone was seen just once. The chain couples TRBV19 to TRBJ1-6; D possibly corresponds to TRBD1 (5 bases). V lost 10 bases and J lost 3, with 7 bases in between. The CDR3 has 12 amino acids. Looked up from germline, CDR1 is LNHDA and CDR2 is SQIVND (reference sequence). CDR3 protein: CATTDYNSPLHF. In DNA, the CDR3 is TGTGCCACGACAGACTATAATTCACCCCTCCACTTT.

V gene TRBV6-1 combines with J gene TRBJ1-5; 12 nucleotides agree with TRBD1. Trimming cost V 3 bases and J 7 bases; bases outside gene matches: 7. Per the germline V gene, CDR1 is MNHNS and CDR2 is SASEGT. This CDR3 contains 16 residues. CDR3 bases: TGTGCCAGCAGTGAGGGCAGCGGGACAGGGGGCCAGCCCCAGCATTTT. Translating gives CASSEGSGTGGQPQHF.